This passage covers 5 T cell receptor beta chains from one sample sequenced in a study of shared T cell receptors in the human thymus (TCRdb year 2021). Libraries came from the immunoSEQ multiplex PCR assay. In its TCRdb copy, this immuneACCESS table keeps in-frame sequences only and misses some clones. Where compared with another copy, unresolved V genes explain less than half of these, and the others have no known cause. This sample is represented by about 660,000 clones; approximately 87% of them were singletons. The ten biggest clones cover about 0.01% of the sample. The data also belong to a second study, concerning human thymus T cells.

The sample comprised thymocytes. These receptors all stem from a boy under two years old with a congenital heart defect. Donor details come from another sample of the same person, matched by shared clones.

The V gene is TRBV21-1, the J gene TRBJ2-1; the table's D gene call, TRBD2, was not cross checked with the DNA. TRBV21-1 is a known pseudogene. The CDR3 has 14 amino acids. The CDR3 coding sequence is TGTGCCAGCAGCACTAGCGGGAGTTTAAATGAGCAGTTCTTC. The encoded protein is CASSTSGSLNEQFF.

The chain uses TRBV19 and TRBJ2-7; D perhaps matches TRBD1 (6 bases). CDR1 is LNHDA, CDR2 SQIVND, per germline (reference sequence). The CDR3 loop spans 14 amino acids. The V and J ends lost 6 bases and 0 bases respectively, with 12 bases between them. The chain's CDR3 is CASRKTGSSYEQYF. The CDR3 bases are TGTGCCAGTAGAAAGACAGGTAGCTCCTACGAGCAGTACTTC.

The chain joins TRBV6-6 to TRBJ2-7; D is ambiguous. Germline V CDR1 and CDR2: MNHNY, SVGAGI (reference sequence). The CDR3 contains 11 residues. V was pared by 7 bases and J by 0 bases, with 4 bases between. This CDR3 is CASTSSYEQYF. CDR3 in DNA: TGTGCCAGCACCTCCTCCTACGAGCAGTACTTC.

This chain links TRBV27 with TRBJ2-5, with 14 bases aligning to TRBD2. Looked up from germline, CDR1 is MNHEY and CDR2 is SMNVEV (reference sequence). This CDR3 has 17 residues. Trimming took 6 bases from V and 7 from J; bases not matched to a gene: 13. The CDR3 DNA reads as TGTGCCAGCAGACCCAAGACTAGCGGGAGGGCCTTTGGGACCCAGTACTTC. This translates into CASRPKTSGRAFGTQYF.

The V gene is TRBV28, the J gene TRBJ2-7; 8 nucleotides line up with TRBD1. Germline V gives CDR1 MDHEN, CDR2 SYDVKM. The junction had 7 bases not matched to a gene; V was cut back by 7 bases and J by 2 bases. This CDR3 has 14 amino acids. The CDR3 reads CASKRTGRTYEQYF. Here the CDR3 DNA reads TGTGCCAGCAAACGGACAGGGAGAACCTACGAGCAGTACTTC.